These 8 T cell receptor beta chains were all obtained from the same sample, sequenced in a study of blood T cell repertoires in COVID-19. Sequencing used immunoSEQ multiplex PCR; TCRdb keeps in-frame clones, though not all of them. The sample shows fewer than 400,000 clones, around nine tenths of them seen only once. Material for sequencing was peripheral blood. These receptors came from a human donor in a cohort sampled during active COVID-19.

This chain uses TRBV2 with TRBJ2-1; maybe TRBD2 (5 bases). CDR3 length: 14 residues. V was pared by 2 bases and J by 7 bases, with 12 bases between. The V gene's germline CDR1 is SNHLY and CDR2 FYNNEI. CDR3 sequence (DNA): TGTGCCAGCAGTGAATCGGGGTCGGGGAATGAGCAGTTCTTC. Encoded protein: CASSESGSGNEQFF.

The CDR3 region has the DNA TGTGCCAGTCGAAGGACAGGGGAGGATCAGCCCCAGCATTTT. Amino acid sequence: CASRRTGEDQPQHF. This chain uses TRBV19 with TRBJ1-5; 9 positions agree with TRBD1. The V segment lost 8 bases and the J segment 5 bases; nucleotides outside the gene matches: 7. Germline V gives CDR1 LNHDA, CDR2 SQIVND (reference sequence). The CDR3 has 14 amino acids.

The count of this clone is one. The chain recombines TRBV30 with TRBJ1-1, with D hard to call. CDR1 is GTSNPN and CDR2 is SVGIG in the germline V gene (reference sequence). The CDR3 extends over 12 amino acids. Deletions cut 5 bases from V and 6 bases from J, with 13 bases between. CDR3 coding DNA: TGTGCCTGGGGCTGGGAGACCGCTGAAGCTTTCTTT. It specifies CAWGWETAEAFF. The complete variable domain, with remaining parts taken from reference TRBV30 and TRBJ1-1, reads SQTIHQWPATLVQPVGSPLSLECTVEGTSNPNLYWYRQAAGRGLQLLFYSVGIGQISSEVPQNLSASRPQDRQFILSSKKLLLSDSGFYLCAWGWETAEAFFGQGTRLTVV.

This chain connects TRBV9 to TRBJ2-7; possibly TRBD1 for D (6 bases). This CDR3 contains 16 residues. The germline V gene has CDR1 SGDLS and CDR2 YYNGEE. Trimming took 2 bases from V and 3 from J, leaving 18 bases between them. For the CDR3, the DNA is TGTGCCAGCAGCGTGGGGGACAACCCTTTGGTCTACGAGCAGTACTTC. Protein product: CASSVGDNPLVYEQYF.

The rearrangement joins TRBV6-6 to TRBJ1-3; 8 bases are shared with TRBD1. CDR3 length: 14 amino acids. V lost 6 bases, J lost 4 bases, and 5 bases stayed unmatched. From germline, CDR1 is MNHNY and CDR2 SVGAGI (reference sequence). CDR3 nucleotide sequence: TGTGCCAGCAGCGGGACAGGCTGGGGAAACACCATATATTTT. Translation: CASSGTGWGNTIYF.

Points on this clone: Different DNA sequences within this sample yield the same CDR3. CDR3 sequence reads: CASSYSRSGNTEAFF. CDR3 in DNA: TGTGCCAGCAGTTACTCGAGGTCGGGTAACACTGAAGCTTTCTTT. This chain uses TRBV6-5 with TRBJ1-1; D ambiguous. CDR3 length: 15 residues. Per the germline V gene, CDR1 is MNHEY and CDR2 is SVGAGI. With 0 bases removed from V and 2 bases from J, the gap between germline ends came to 10 bases.

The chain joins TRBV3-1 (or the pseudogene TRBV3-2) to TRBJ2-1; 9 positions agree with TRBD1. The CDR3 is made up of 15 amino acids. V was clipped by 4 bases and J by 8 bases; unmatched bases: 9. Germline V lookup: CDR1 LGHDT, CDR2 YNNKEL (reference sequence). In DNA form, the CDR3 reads TGTGCCAGCAGCCTCCCGGGACAGGGTAAGGATGAGCAGTTCTTC. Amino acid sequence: CASSLPGQGKDEQFF.

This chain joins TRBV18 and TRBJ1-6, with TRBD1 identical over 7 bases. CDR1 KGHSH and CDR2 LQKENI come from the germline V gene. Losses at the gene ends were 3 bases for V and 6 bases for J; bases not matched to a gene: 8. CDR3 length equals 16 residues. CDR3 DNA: TGTGCCAGCTCACCGGGAACAGGGGCACTTAATTCACCCCTCCACTTT. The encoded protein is CASSPGTGALNSPLHF.